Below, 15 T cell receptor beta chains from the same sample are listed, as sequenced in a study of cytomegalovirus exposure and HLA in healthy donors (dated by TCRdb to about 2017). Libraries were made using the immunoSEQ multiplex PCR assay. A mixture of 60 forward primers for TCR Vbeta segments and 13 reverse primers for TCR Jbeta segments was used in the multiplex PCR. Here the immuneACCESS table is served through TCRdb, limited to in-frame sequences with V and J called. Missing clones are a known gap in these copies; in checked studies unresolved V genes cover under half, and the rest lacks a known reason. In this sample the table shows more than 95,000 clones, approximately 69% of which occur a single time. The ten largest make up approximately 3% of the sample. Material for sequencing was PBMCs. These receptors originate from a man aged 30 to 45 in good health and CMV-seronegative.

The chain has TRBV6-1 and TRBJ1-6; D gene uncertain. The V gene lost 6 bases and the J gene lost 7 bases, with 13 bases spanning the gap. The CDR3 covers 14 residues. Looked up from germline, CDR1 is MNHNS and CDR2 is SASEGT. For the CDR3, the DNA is TGTGCCAGCAGCGTACTTTTCGTGAATTCACCCCTCCACTTT. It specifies CASSVLFVNSPLHF.

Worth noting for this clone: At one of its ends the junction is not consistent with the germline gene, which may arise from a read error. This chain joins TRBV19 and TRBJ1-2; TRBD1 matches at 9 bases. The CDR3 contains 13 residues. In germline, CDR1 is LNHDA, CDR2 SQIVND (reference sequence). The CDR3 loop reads CASSIPSGQGQSF. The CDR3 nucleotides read TGTGCCAGTAGTATCCCCAGCGGACAGGGGCAAAGCTTC.

DNA of the CDR3: TGCAGCGTTGACGCGACAGGCCGCTGGGATGGCTACACCTTC. It specifies CSVDATGRWDGYTF. This chain uses TRBV29-1 with TRBJ1-2; D possibly corresponds to TRBD1 (6 bases). The CDR3 is 14 residues long. Per germline, CDR1 SQVTM and CDR2 ANQGSEA. The V and J ends lost 3 bases and 6 bases respectively, with 17 bases between them. Together with reference TRBV29-1 and TRBJ1-2, the CDR3 gives the full variable domain: SAVISQKPSRDICQRGTSLTIQCQVDSQVTMMFWYRQQPGQSLTLIATANQGSEATYESGFVIDKFPISRPNLTFSTLTVSNMSPEDSSIYLCSVDATGRWDGYTFGSGTRLTVV.

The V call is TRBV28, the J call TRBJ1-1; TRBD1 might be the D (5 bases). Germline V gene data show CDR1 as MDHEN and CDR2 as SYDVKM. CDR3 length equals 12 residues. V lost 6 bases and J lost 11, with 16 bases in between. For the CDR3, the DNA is TGTGCCAGCAGCAAACGACAGTTTAAGGCTTTCTTT. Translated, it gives CASSKRQFKAFF.

In nucleotides, the CDR3 is TGTGCCAGCTCTCCTCAGAACAATGAGCAGTTCTTC. It yields the protein CASSPQNNEQFF. V is TRBV18 and J is TRBJ2-1, with D uncertain. Germline values: CDR1 KGHSH, CDR2 LQKENI. Between the trimmed V and J ends, which lost 6 bases and 5 bases, there was a span of 8 bases. This CDR3 contains 12 residues.

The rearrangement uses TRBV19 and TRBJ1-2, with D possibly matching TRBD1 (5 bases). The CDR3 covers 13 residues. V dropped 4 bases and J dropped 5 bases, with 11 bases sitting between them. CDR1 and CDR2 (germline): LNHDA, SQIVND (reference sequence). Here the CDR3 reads CASSRQGNYGYTF. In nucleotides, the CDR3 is TGTGCCAGTAGTAGGCAGGGTAATTATGGCTACACCTTC.

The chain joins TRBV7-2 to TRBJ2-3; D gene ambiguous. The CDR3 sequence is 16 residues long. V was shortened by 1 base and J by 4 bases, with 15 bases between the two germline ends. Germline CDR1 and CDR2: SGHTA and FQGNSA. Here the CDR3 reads CASSLGLEVSADTQYF. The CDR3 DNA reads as TGTGCCAGCAGCTTAGGTCTAGAAGTGTCCGCAGATACGCAGTATTTT.

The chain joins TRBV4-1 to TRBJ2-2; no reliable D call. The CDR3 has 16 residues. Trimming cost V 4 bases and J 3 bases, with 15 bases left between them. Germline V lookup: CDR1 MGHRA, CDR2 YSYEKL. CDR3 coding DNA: TGCGCCAGCAGCCGTGAGACTGGTATCTACACCGGGGAGCTGTTTTTT. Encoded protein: CASSRETGIYTGELFF.

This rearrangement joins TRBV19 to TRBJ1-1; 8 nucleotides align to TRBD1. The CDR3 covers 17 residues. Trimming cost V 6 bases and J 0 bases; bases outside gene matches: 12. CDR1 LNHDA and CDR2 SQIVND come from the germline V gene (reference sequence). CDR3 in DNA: TGTGCCAGTAGCACACCGGGACAGGTGCTTATGAACACTGAAGCTTTCTTT. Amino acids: CASSTPGQVLMNTEAFF.

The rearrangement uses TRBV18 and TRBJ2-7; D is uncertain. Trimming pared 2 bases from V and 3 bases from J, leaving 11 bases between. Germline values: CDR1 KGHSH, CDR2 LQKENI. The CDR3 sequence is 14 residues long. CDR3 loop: CASSPAITDYEQYF. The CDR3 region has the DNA TGTGCCAGCTCACCAGCAATAACAGACTACGAGCAGTACTTC.

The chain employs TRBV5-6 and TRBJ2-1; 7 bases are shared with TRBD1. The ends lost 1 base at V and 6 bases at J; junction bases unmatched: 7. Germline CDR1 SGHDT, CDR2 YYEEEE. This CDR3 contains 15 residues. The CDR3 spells CASSLTPRDSNEQFF. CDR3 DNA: TGTGCCAGCAGCTTGACCCCCCGGGACAGCAATGAGCAGTTCTTC.

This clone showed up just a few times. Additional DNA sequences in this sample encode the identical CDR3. In DNA form, the CDR3 reads TGTGCCAGCAGCTTGCGGGGGACTGAAGCTTTCTTT. Translation: CASSLRGTEAFF. The chain couples TRBV5-6 to TRBJ1-1; D is perhaps TRBD1 (5 bases). This CDR3 region has 12 residues. The V gene lost 1 base and the J gene lost 5 bases, with 6 bases spanning the gap. CDR1 and CDR2 (germline): SGHDT, YYEEEE. The full variable domain, with the rest looked up from reference TRBV5-6 and TRBJ1-1, is DAGVTQSPTHLIKTRGQQVTLRCSPKSGHDTVSWYQQALGQGPQFIFQYYEEEERQRGNFPDRFSGHQFPNYSSELNVNALLLGDSALYLCASSLRGTEAFFGQGTRLTVV.

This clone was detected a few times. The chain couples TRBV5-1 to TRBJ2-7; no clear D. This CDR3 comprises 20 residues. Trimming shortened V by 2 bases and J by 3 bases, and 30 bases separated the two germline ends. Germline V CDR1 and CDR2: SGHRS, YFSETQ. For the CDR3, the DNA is TGCGCCAGCAGCTTAATGGTGAACACGTTCAGAAAACAGCCCGACTACGAGCAGTACTTC. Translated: CASSLMVNTFRKQPDYEQYF.

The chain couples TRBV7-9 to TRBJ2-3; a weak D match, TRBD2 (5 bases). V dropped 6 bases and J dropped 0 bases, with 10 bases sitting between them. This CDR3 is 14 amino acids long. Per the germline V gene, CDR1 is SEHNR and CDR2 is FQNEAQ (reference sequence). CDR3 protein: CASSWTGSTDTQYF. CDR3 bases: TGTGCCAGCAGTTGGACGGGGAGCACAGATACGCAGTATTTT. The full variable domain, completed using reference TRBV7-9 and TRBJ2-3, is DTGVSQNPRHKITKRGQNVTFRCDPISEHNRLYWYRQTLGQGPEFLTYFQNEAQLEKSRLLSDRFSAERPKGSFSTLEIQRTEQGDSAMYLCASSWTGSTDTQYFGPGTRLTVL.

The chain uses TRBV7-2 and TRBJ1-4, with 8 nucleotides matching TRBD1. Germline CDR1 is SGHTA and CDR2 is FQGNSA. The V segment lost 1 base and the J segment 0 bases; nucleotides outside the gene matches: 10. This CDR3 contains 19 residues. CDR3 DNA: TGTGCCAGCAGCTTAGGGTCACAGGGGGGGATTCCAACTAATGAAAAACTGTTTTTT. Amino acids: CASSLGSQGGIPTNEKLFF.